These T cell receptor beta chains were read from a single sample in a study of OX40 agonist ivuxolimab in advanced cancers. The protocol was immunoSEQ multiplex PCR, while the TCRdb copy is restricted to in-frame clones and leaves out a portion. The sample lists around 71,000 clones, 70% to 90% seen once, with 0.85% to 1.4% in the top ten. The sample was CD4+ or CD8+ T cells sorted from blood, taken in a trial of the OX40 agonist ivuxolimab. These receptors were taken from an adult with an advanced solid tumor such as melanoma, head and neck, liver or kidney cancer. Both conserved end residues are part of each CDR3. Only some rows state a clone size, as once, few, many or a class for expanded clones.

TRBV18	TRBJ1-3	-	CASSQSTLTGAGNTIYF
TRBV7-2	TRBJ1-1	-	CASSLGRVGTEAFF
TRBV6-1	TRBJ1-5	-	CASTRGGNQPQHF
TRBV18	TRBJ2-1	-	CASSPAQGGNEQFF
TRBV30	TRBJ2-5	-	CAWSSRDGGSGETQYF
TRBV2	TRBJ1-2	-	CASSVAQGGYGYTF
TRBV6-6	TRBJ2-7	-	CASSNGPLGQYF
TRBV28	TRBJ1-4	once	CASSRTGVATNEKLFF
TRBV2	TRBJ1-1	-	CASSEAGTEAFF
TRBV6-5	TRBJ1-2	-	CASGRDDYGYTF
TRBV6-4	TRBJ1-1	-	CASRSDRQRGEAFF
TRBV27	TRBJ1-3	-	CASSWSRGPGNTIYF
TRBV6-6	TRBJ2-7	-	CASSTPGTGDYEQYF
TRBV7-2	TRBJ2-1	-	CASSFLLAGLYNEQFF
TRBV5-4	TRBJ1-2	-	CASTLGGTGSDGYTF